Presented here are 11 T cell receptor beta chains from one specimen sequenced in a study of T cell responses to AZD1222 COVID-19 vaccine. Clones were read by immunoSEQ multiplex PCR, and TCRdb kept only the in-frame ones, dropping some. The sample records 150,000 or so clones, about 91% being singletons. This sample comprised peripheral blood, obtained on day 0 of AZD1222 vaccination. All receptors come from an adult in good health.

The rearrangement joins TRBV28 to TRBJ2-7; D is unclear. CDR1 and CDR2 (germline): MDHEN, SYDVKM. The CDR3 has 14 residues. V shed 2 bases and J shed 0 bases, with 8 bases lying between them. This CDR3 reads CASSLPLASYEQYF. For the CDR3, the DNA is TGTGCCAGCAGTTTACCCCTCGCCTCCTACGAGCAGTACTTC.

J is TRBJ1-4 and V is TRBV28, with D possibly TRBD1 on 5 matching bases. Trimming took off 4 bases at V and 8 bases at J, with 14 bases between the two ends. The V gene's germline CDR1 is MDHEN and CDR2 SYDVKM. This CDR3 is 14 amino acids long. CDR3 sequence: CASSSATVREKLFF. CDR3 sequence (DNA): TGTGCCAGCAGTTCCGCGACAGTGAGGGAAAAACTGTTTTTT.

The J gene is TRBJ2-7, the V gene TRBV9, with 7 bases identical to TRBD2. V was pared by 2 bases and J by 2 bases, with 4 bases of the junction left unmatched. The CDR3 is made up of 14 amino acids. Per the germline V gene, CDR1 is SGDLS and CDR2 is YYNGEE. The CDR3 region is CASSVGLFTYEQYF. DNA of the CDR3: TGTGCCAGCAGCGTGGGACTATTCACCTACGAGCAGTACTTC.

This clone was picked up a small number of times. V and J are TRBV6-1 and TRBJ2-3; TRBD2 might be the D (7 bases). The CDR3 has 15 residues. Between the trimmed V and J ends, which lost 0 bases and 4 bases, there was a span of 11 bases. Germline V CDR1 and CDR2: MNHNS, SASEGT. CDR3 sequence: CASSEAGGGSDTQYF. Written as DNA, the CDR3 is TGTGCCAGCAGTGAAGCAGGGGGGGGATCAGATACGCAGTATTTT.

V is TRBV19 and J is TRBJ1-1; TRBD1 is a possible D gene (5 bases). CDR3 length: 13 residues. The germline V and J ends were trimmed by 4 bases and 11 bases, with 17 bases remaining between them. CDR1 is LNHDA, CDR2 SQIVND, per germline (reference sequence). CDR3 in DNA: TGTGCCAGTAGTACGGGGGGAACTCTTCGCGCTTTCTTT. The encoded protein is CASSTGGTLRAFF. Looking up the rest from reference TRBV19 and TRBJ1-1 gives the full variable domain: DGGITQSPKYLFRKEGQNVTLSCEQNLNHDAMYWYRQDPGQGLRLIYYSQIVNDFQKGDIAEGYSVSREKKESFPLTVTSAQKNPTAFYLCASSTGGTLRAFFGQGTRLTVV.

CDR3 nucleotide sequence: TGTGCCACCAGTGATCGCCGACAGGGACCTGAGCAGTTCTTC. Its protein is CATSDRRQGPEQFF. J is TRBJ2-1 and V is TRBV24-1, with 7 bases that match TRBD1. V was clipped by 3 bases and J by 9 bases; unmatched bases: 7. Germline CDR1 reads KGHDR; CDR2 reads SFDVKD. This CDR3 has 14 amino acids.

The V and J genes are TRBV4-1 and TRBJ1-5; D call uncertain. V gave up 4 bases and J gave up 0 bases, with 10 bases separating them. From germline, CDR1 is MGHRA and CDR2 YSYEKL. The CDR3 covers 15 residues. The DNA for the CDR3 is TGCGCCAGCAGCCCCCGGGCGGTTAGCAATCAGCCCCAGCATTTT. Translating gives CASSPRAVSNQPQHF.

V usage is TRBV9 and J usage is TRBJ1-2; maybe TRBD1 (5 bases). The CDR3 is made up of 17 amino acids. The V and J ends lost 0 bases and 4 bases respectively, with 19 bases between them. Germline V gene sequence: CDR1 SGDLS, CDR2 YYNGEE. DNA of the CDR3: TGTGCCAGCAGCGTAGCGGGGGGATCCCGGATCGGCTATGGCTACACCTTC. Translation: CASSVAGGSRIGYGYTF.

The rearrangement uses TRBV24-1 and TRBJ1-5; 7 bases align to TRBD1. Unmatched junction bases numbered 4, after V lost 4 bases and J lost 2 bases. This CDR3 spans 15 amino acids. Germline V gene lookup returns CDR1 KGHDR and CDR2 SFDVKD. The CDR3 nucleotides are TGTGCCACCAGTGACCCAGGACAGGGCAATCAGCCCCAGCATTTT. It encodes CATSDPGQGNQPQHF.

This clone was observed a single time. The J gene is TRBJ2-1, the V gene TRBV29-1; weak D call: TRBD2 (5 bases). Germline CDR1 reads SQVTM; CDR2 reads ANQGSEA. There are 14 residues in the CDR3. Deletions cut 0 bases from V and 10 bases from J, with 16 bases between. The CDR3 here is CSVEDAKAREEQFF. The CDR3 nucleotides read TGCAGCGTTGAAGATGCGAAGGCAAGGGAGGAGCAGTTCTTC.

The chain has TRBV5-1 and TRBJ2-7; possible D gene TRBD1, 5 bases. CDR1 is SGHRS, CDR2 YFSETQ, per germline. V gave up 5 bases and J gave up 2 bases, with 11 bases separating them. The CDR3 loop spans 13 amino acids. The CDR3 loop is CASRQTATYEQYF. CDR3 bases: TGCGCCAGCAGACAGACAGCGACCTACGAGCAGTACTTC.